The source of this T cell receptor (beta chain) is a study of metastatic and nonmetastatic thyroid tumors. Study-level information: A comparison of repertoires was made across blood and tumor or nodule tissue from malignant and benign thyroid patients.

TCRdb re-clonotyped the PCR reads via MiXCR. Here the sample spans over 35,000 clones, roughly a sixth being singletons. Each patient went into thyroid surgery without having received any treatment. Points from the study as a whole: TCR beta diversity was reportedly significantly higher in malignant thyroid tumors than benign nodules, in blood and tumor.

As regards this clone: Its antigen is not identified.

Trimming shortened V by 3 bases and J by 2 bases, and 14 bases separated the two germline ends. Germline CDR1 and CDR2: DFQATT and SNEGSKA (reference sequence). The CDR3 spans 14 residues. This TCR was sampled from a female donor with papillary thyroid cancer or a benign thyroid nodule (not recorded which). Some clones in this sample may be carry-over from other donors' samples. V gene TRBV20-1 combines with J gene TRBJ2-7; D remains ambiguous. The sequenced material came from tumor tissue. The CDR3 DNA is TGCAGTGCTAGTGGGCAGACCAATACCTACGAGCAGTACTTC. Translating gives CSASGQTNTYEQYF.